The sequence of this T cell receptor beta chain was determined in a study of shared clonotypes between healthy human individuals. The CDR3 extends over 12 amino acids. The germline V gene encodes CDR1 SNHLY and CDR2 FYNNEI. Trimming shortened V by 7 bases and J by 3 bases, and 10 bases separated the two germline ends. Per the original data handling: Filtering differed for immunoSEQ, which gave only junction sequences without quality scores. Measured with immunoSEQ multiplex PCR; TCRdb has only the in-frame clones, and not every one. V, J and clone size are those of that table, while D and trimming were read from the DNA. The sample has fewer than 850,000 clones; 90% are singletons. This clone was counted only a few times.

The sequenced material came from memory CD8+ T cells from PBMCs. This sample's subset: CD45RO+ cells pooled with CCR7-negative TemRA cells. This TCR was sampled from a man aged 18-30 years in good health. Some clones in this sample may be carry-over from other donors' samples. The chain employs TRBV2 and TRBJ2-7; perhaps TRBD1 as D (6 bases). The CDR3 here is CASTPTGYEQYF. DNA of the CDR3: TGTGCCAGCACCCCGACAGGCTACGAGCAGTACTTC.